There are a few counts of the clone carrying this TCR beta chain. What it recognizes is unknown. Per the germline V gene, CDR1 is LNHDA and CDR2 is SQIVND (reference sequence). Trimming pared 3 bases from V and 2 bases from J, leaving 16 bases between. The CDR3 loop spans 16 amino acids. The sample belongs to a study of T cells after yellow fever vaccination. Study context: SMART-Seq v4 Ultra Low Input prepared the low-cell-number fractions.

TCRdb redid the calling of the 5' RACE reads with MiXCR, one entry per CDR3 protein. The repertoire holds approximately 300,000 distinct CDR3 sequences, with 6.8% as singletons. Study conclusions and caveats: The CD4 compartment and the CD8 compartment contained a small share of clonotypes in common.

The sequencing used PBMCs, collected more than 40 days after the first yellow fever vaccination. The receptor was derived from a man aged 18-30 years who received the YFV17D yellow fever vaccine. The rearrangement joins TRBV19 to TRBJ1-1, with a tentative D call TRBD1 (6 bases). CDR3 amino acids: CASSIVVGGLNTEAFF. For the CDR3, the DNA is TGTGCCAGTAGTATTGTGGTGGGGGGCCTAAACACTGAAGCTTTCTTT. The full variable domain, with the rest looked up from reference TRBV19 and TRBJ1-1, is DGGITQSPKYLFRKEGQNVTLSCEQNLNHDAMYWYRQDPGQGLRLIYYSQIVNDFQKGDIAEGYSVSREKKESFPLTVTSAQKNPTAFYLCASSIVVGGLNTEAFFGQGTRLTVV.